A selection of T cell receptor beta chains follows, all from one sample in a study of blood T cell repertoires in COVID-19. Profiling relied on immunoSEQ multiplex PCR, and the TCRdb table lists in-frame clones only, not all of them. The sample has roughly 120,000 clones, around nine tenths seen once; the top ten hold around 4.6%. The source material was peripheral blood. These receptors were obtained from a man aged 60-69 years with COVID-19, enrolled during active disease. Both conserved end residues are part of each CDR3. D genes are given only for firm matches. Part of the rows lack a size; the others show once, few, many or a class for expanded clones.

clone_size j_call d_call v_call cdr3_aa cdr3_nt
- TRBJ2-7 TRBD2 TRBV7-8 CASSFPGGWGEQYF TGTGCCAGCAGCTTCCCGGGAGGGTGGGGCGAGCAGTACTTC
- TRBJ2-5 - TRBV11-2 CASSHRPLGETQYF TGTGCCAGCAGCCACCGTCCGCTCGGGGAGACCCAGTACTTC
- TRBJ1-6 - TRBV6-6 CASSPKYEYGSSYNSPLHF TGTGCCAGCAGTCCAAAATACGAGTACGGGAGCTCCTATAATTCACCCCTCCACTTT
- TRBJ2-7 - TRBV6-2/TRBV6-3 CASSYSRVSYEQYF TGTGCCAGCAGTTACTCGAGGGTATCCTACGAGCAGTACTTC
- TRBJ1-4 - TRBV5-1 CASSLDSFNEKLFF TGCGCCAGCAGCTTAGACAGCTTTAATGAAAAACTGTTTTTT
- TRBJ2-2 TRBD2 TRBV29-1 CSVEPAGEPGELFF TGCAGCGTTGAGCCAGCGGGAGAACCCGGGGAGCTGTTTTTT
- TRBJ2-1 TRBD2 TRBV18 CASSPNRGAGGENEQFF TGTGCCAGCTCACCGAACCGTGGGGCGGGAGGCGAGAATGAGCAGTTCTTC
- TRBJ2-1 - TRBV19 CASSIGLRGDTHNEQFF TGTGCCAGTAGTATAGGTCTCAGGGGTGACACTCACAATGAGCAGTTCTTC
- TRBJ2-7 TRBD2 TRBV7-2 CASSLQGGAGGAYEQYF TGTGCCAGCAGCTTACAGGGAGGAGCGGGAGGCGCCTACGAGCAGTACTTC
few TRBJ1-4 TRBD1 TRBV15 CATGTGLRGREKLFF TGTGCCACCGGGACAGGGCTCCGGGGCCGCGAAAAACTGTTTTTT
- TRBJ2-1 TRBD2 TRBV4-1 CASSQAPSGTSGYNEQFF TGCGCCAGCAGCCAAGCCCCTAGCGGGACTAGCGGTTACAATGAGCAGTTCTTC
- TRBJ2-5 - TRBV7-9 CASSFKETQYF TGTGCCAGCAGCTTTAAAGAGACCCAGTACTTC
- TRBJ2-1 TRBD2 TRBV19 CASSIVAGDRDEQFF TGTGCCAGTAGTATAGTAGCGGGAGATCGGGATGAGCAGTTCTTC
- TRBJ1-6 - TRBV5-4 CASSPGASSYNSPLHF TGTGCCAGCAGCCCAGGGGCGAGCTCCTATAATTCACCCCTCCACTTT
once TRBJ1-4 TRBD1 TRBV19 CASHTGTGGADEKLFF TGTGCCAGTCACACAGGGACAGGGGGCGCCGATGAAAAACTGTTTTTT
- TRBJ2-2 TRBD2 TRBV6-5 CASSYQRENTGELFF TGTGCCAGCAGTTACCAGCGGGAGAACACCGGGGAGCTGTTTTTT
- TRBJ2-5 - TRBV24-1 CATSDHPDSGLQETQYF TGTGCCACCAGTGATCATCCCGATAGCGGACTCCAAGAGACCCAGTACTTC
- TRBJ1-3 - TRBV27 CASSRTGEGNTIYF TGTGCCAGCAGTAGAACAGGAGAGGGAAACACCATATATTTT
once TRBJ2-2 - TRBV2 CASSGEPNHLRGELFF TGTGCCAGCAGTGGAGAGCCAAACCATTTACGAGGGGAGCTGTTTTTT
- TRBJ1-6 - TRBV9 CASSVGGESSYNSPLHF TGTGCCAGCAGCGTAGGGGGCGAAAGCTCCTATAATTCACCCCTCCACTTT
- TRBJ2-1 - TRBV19 CASSGWSSYNEQFF TGTGCCAGTAGTGGCTGGAGCTCCTACAATGAGCAGTTCTTC
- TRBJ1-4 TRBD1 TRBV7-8 CASSTTGQGGEKLFF TGTGCCAGCAGCACGACCGGACAGGGTGGAGAAAAACTGTTTTTT